The 21 T cell receptor beta chains reported below all come from one sample, sequenced in a study of T cells in Graves' hyperthyroidism and ophthalmopathy. Using RNA transcripts as the source, TCR beta CDR3 regions were amplified. TCR CDR3 underwent first-round RT-PCR with the HTBI primer set. TCRdb itself ran the multiplex PCR reads through MiXCR, one entry per CDR3 protein. Of about 290,000 distinct CDR3 sequences in the sample, about an eighth were seen once. The sample comprised blood. These receptors were obtained from a woman aged 30 to 39 with Graves' hyperthyroidism that later progressed to Graves' ophthalmopathy.

In this sample, this clonotype turned up many times. V is TRBV12-3 or TRBV12-4 and J is TRBJ2-5, with 7 bases aligning to TRBD1. The CDR3 spans 12 residues. The V gene end was trimmed by 3 bases and the J gene end by 7 bases; junction bases not matched to a gene: 2. CDR3 loop: CASSFYRGTQYF. The CDR3 DNA follows: TGTGCCAGCAGTTTCTACAGGGGGACCCAGTACTTC.

The CDR3 sequence: CASSLGQGYQPQHF. The CDR3 region has the DNA TGTGCCAGCAGCCTTGGACAGGGGTATCAGCCCCAGCATTTT. The chain links TRBV7-9 to TRBJ1-5, with 9 positions matching TRBD1. The J segment lost 5 bases and the V segment lost 5 bases, leaving 4 bases of the junction unmatched. The CDR3 sequence is 14 residues long. Germline lookup yields CDR1 SEHNR and CDR2 FQNEAQ (reference sequence).

This rearrangement joins TRBV3-1 to TRBJ2-7; TRBD2 is a possible D gene (5 bases). CDR3 length: 14 amino acids. Germline V gene sequence: CDR1 LGHDT, CDR2 YNNKEL (reference sequence). Trimming cost V 4 bases and J 3 bases, with 13 bases left between them. The CDR3 sequence: CASSPPGRGYEQYF. The CDR3 region has the DNA TGTGCCAGCAGCCCTCCAGGACGGGGCTACGAGCAGTACTTC.

This clonotype appeared many times. V gene TRBV7-3 combines with J gene TRBJ1-5; 9 positions agree with TRBD1. V was clipped by 5 bases and J by 5 bases; unmatched bases: 4. Germline V gives CDR1 SGHTA, CDR2 FQGTGA. This CDR3 has 14 amino acids. The CDR3 nucleotides read TGTGCCAGCAGCCGGACAGGGGAAGATCAGCCCCAGCATTTT. Its protein is CASSRTGEDQPQHF. Supplemented by reference TRBV7-3 and TRBJ1-5, the full variable domain reads GAGVSQTPSNKVTEKGKYVELRCDPISGHTALYWYRQSLGQGPEFLIYFQGTGAADDSGLPNDRFFAVRPEGSVSTLKIQRTERGDSAVYLCASSRTGEDQPQHFGDGTRLSIL.

This chain's CDR3 is CASSQDRGLAGREQFF. For the CDR3, the DNA is TGTGCCAGCAGCCAAGATCGGGGGCTAGCGGGACGGGAGCAGTTCTTC. This chain uses TRBV4-2 with TRBJ2-1, with 9 bases matching TRBD2. This CDR3 is 16 amino acids long. Germline V gene sequence: CDR1 LGHNA, CDR2 YNFKEQ. Unmatched junction bases numbered 10, after V lost 0 bases and J lost 10 bases.

As for this clonotype: A much larger clone lies a single base off, so this may be a read error. The J gene is TRBJ2-1, the V gene TRBV28; D is ambiguous. The germline gives CDR1 MDHEN, CDR2 SYDVKM. This CDR3 is 15 amino acids long. V lost 5 bases, J lost 5 bases, and 16 bases lay in between. CDR3 loop: CASSPPPTTDNEQFF. CDR3 in DNA: TGTGCCAGCAGTCCACCCCCTACTACCGACAATGAGCAGTTCTTC.

This clonotype was seen at least ten times. The chain has TRBV5-8 and TRBJ2-7, with D unclear. There are 13 residues in the CDR3. The V gene's germline CDR1 is SGHTS and CDR2 YDEGEE. Trimming pared 4 bases from V and 7 bases from J, leaving 15 bases between. The CDR3 spells CASSLGGQPEQYF. As DNA, the CDR3 is TGTGCCAGCAGCCTTGGCGGCCAGCCGGAGCAGTACTTC.

Points on this clonotype: Being one base from a much bigger clone, this may be a read error. The chain carries TRBV7-2 and TRBJ1-4; possibly TRBD1 for D (6 bases). V shed 5 bases and J shed 2 bases, with 18 bases lying between them. The CDR3 has 17 residues. CDR1 and CDR2 (germline): SGHTA, FQGNSA. CDR3 nucleotide sequence: TGTGCCAGCAGCCGGATAGGGGGAAGAGGGACTAATGAAAAACTGTTTTTT. Residues: CASSRIGGRGTNEKLFF. Filled out from reference TRBV7-2 and TRBJ1-4, the complete variable domain reads GAGVSQSPSNKVTEKGKDVELRCDPISGHTALYWYRQSLGQGLEFLIYFQGNSAPDKSGLPSDRFSAERTGGSVSTLTIQRTQQEDSAVYLCASSRIGGRGTNEKLFFGSGTQLSVL.

Concerning this clonotype: Since a much larger clone is just one base distant, this may be a read error. The chain joins TRBV2 to TRBJ2-7; 10 nucleotides align to TRBD2. The trim removed 5 bases at V and 2 bases at J, leaving 9 bases unmatched. The germline V gene encodes CDR1 SNHLY and CDR2 FYNNEI. The CDR3 has 16 amino acids. The CDR3 region is CASSTSLAGDPYEQYF. CDR3 DNA: TGTGCCAGCAGTACCTCCCTAGCGGGAGACCCCTACGAGCAGTACTTC.

This clonotype showed up many times. The chain recombines TRBV5-8 with TRBJ1-2, with D possibly being TRBD1 (5 bases). The germline V gene encodes CDR1 SGHTS and CDR2 YDEGEE. The CDR3 loop spans 15 amino acids. Trimming left V 2 bases short and J 2 bases short, with 13 bases between. For the CDR3, the DNA is TGTGCCAGCAGCTTCACCGGCCAGGGCAACTATGGCTACACCTTC. It translates to CASSFTGQGNYGYTF.

This clonotype appeared many times. The chain joins TRBV28 to TRBJ1-1; unclear D gene. CDR1 is MDHEN and CDR2 is SYDVKM in the germline V gene. The CDR3 length is 14 residues. V lost 1 base and J 6 bases, leaving 12 bases between the germline ends. This chain's CDR3 is CASSLLVRYPEAFF. CDR3 DNA sequence: TGTGCCAGCAGTTTATTAGTCCGATATCCTGAAGCTTTCTTT.

At least ten counts were recorded for this clonotype. The genes are TRBV7-8 and TRBJ1-5; D is ambiguous. There are 15 residues in the CDR3. Germline CDR1 SGHVS, CDR2 FQNEAQ. Trimming cost V 5 bases and J 0 bases, with 11 bases left between them. The CDR3 spells CASSQTTDSNQPQHF. The DNA of the CDR3 is TGTGCCAGCAGCCAAACTACCGATAGCAATCAGCCCCAGCATTTT.

The sample holds a few counts of this clonotype. The V call is TRBV6-1, the J call TRBJ2-2; 10 bases align to TRBD2. The germline V gene has CDR1 MNHNS and CDR2 SASEGT. CDR3 length: 17 residues. J gave up 4 bases and V 2 bases, and 7 bases lay outside the gene matches. The CDR3 reads CASSEKLAGLGTGELFF. CDR3 DNA sequence: TGTGCCAGCAGTGAAAAACTAGCGGGACTGGGCACCGGGGAGCTGTTTTTT.

This clonotype came up many times. In DNA, the CDR3 is TGTGCCAGCAAAGGACCCATCTCCTACGAGCAGTACTTC. It translates to CASKGPISYEQYF. The rearrangement links TRBV12-3 or TRBV12-4 to TRBJ2-7; D not certain. This CDR3 contains 13 residues. Trimming stripped 7 bases from V and 0 bases from J, with 10 bases between.

CDR3 in DNA: TGTGCTCCTTTTACTCTGCGGAATGAGCAGTTCTTC. Amino acids: CAPFTLRNEQFF. The chain links TRBV7-7 to TRBJ2-1; D not certain. The V gene's germline CDR1 is SSHAT and CDR2 FNYEAQ (reference sequence). This CDR3 has 12 residues.

This clonotype appeared a few times. This chain joins TRBV27 and TRBJ2-7; D may be TRBD2 (6 bases). The CDR3 sequence is 15 residues long. V was shortened by 3 bases and J by 5 bases, with 17 bases between the two germline ends. Looked up from germline, CDR1 is MNHEY and CDR2 is SMNVEV (reference sequence). CDR3 sequence: CASSFLYGRIHEQYF. The CDR3, as DNA: TGTGCCAGCAGTTTCTTGTATGGGAGGATCCACGAGCAGTACTTC.

This clonotype was observed many times. V usage is TRBV30 and J usage is TRBJ2-3; D is unclear. Trimming left V 1 base short and J 1 base short, with 6 bases between. CDR3 length equals 13 residues. Germline CDR1 is GTSNPN and CDR2 is SVGIG (reference sequence). CDR3 nucleotide sequence: TGTGCCTGGAGTGCGACGGGCACAGATACGCAGTATTTT. This translates into CAWSATGTDTQYF.

This clonotype turned up a few times. The chain employs TRBV5-6 and TRBJ1-2, with D tentatively TRBD1 (5 bases). Trimming pared 5 bases from V and 8 bases from J, leaving 16 bases between. The CDR3 consists of 13 residues. The V gene's germline CDR1 is SGHDT and CDR2 YYEEEE. The CDR3 spells CASRDISMLGYTF. The CDR3 DNA is TGTGCCAGCAGGGACATCTCTATGCTAGGCTACACCTTC.

The chain links TRBV19 to TRBJ2-2; TRBD2 might be the D (6 bases). Germline loops: CDR1 LNHDA, CDR2 SQIVND (reference sequence). Trimming pared 3 bases from V and 2 bases from J, leaving 13 bases between. The CDR3 is 16 amino acids. CDR3 residues: CASSMPGGSNTGELFF. In DNA, the CDR3 is TGTGCCAGTAGTATGCCCGGAGGGAGTAACACCGGGGAGCTGTTTTTT.

Many counts were recorded for this clonotype. The CDR3 loop reads CASRPSGGDQETQYF. CDR3 coding DNA: TGTGCCAGCAGGCCTAGCGGCGGGGACCAAGAGACCCAGTACTTC. The chain employs TRBV7-9 and TRBJ2-5; 7 positions match TRBD2. CDR3 length equals 15 residues. J was trimmed by 0 bases and V by 6 bases; bases with no gene match: 7. Germline V gene lookup returns CDR1 SEHNR and CDR2 FQNEAQ (reference sequence).

This clonotype showed up many times. V gene TRBV10-3 combines with J gene TRBJ1-1; D remains ambiguous. Trimming took 3 bases from V and 1 from J, leaving 9 bases between them. CDR3 length equals 14 residues. Germline CDR1 reads ENHRY; CDR2 reads SYGVKD. The CDR3 here is CAISDWSSNTEAFF. CDR3 coding DNA: TGTGCCATCAGTGACTGGAGTTCGAACACTGAAGCTTTCTTT.